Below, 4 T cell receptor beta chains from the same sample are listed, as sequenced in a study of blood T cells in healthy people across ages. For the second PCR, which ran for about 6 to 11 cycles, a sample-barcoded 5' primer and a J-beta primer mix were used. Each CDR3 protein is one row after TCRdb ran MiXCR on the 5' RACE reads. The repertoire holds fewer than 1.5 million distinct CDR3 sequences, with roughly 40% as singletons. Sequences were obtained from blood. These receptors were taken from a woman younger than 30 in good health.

The CDR3 loop is CASSSSRTYEQYF. For the CDR3, the DNA is TGTGCCAGCAGCTCAAGCAGGACCTACGAGCAGTACTTC. V gene TRBV3-1 combines with J gene TRBJ2-7; D remains ambiguous. The CDR3 length is 13 residues. Trimming took 5 bases from V and 2 from J, leaving 10 bases between them. Germline loops: CDR1 LGHDT, CDR2 YNNKEL (reference sequence).

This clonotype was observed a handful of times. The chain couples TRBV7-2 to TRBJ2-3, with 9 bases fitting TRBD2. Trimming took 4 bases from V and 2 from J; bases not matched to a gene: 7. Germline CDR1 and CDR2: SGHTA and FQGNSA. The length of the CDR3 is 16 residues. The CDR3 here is CASSSAGGTITDTQYF. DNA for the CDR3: TGTGCCAGCAGCTCAGCGGGGGGCACCATCACAGATACGCAGTATTTT.

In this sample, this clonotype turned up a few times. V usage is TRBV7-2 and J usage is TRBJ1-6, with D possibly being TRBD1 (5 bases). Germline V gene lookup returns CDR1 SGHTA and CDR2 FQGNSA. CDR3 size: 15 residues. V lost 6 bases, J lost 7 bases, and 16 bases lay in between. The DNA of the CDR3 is TGTGCCAGCAGTTCGCAGGGAGTATTCAATTCACCCCTCCACTTT. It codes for CASSSQGVFNSPLHF.

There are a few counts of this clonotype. The CDR3 loop reads CASSQGGAGNIQYF. The CDR3, as DNA: TGTGCCAGCAGCCAAGGGGGCGCGGGAAACATTCAGTACTTC. The V call is TRBV7-9, the J call TRBJ2-4, with TRBD1 matching 7 bases. CDR3 length equals 14 residues. Trimming at V came to 5 bases and at J to 6 bases, leaving 7 bases not matched to a gene. The germline CDR1 and CDR2 sequences are SEHNR and FQNEAQ (reference sequence).